Each of the 16 T cell receptor beta chains below was sequenced from the same sample in a study of OX40 agonist ivuxolimab in advanced cancers. Assay: immunoSEQ multiplex PCR; the TCRdb copy retains only in-frame clones and omits some. The repertoire consists of about 80,000 clones, with just over 85% occurring once and the leading ten covering less than 2%. The material sequenced was CD4+ or CD8+ T cells sorted from blood, taken in a trial of the OX40 agonist ivuxolimab. All receptors come from an adult with an advanced solid tumor such as melanoma, head and neck, liver or kidney cancer.

The rearrangement links TRBV18 to TRBJ2-5; no clear D. Per germline, CDR1 KGHSH and CDR2 LQKENI. The CDR3 has 15 amino acids. V was pared by 1 base and J by 1 base, with 10 bases between. CDR3 bases: TGTGCCAGCTCACCACTCCGCATGGTCCAAGAGACCCAGTACTTC. Protein: CASSPLRMVQETQYF.

The count of this clone is one. The chain recombines TRBV5-4 with TRBJ2-2; the D gene is possibly TRBD1 (5 bases). Germline V gives CDR1 SGHNT, CDR2 YYREEE (reference sequence). The CDR3 is 15 amino acids. Trimming pared 0 bases from V and 6 bases from J, leaving 12 bases between. CDR3 sequence (DNA): TGTGCCAGCAGCTTGGCCACAGGCGGCCCCGGGGAGCTGTTTTTT. This sequence encodes CASSLATGGPGELFF.

V is TRBV7-9 and J is TRBJ1-4, with a possible D match to TRBD1 (5 bases). V lost 3 bases to trimming and J lost 4 bases, with 9 bases between them. The germline V gene has CDR1 SEHNR and CDR2 FQNEAQ (reference sequence). The CDR3 runs to 14 residues. The CDR3 sequence is CASSFDSYNEKLFF. As DNA, the CDR3 is TGTGCCAGCAGCTTCGACAGCTATAATGAAAAACTGTTTTTT.

V usage is TRBV12-2 and J usage is TRBJ1-1. TRBV12-2 is a recognized pseudogene. The CDR3 is 17 residues long. The chain's CDR3 is CASRLGRLIDLNTEAFF. In nucleotides, the CDR3 is TGTGCAAGTCGCTTAGGACGGCTAATAGACTTGAACACTGAAGCTTTCTTT.

The gene calls are TRBV27 and TRBJ1-6, with a possible D match to TRBD1 (5 bases). V was pared by 6 bases and J by 6 bases, with 12 bases between. Germline values: CDR1 MNHEY, CDR2 SMNVEV (reference sequence). The CDR3 runs to 14 residues. The CDR3 bases are TGTGCCAGCAGCTCATATGGGGGTAATTCACCCCTCCACTTT. Amino acids: CASSSYGGNSPLHF.

This clone was observed a handful of times. V and J are TRBV28 and TRBJ1-6; 10 bases map to TRBD1. V shed 5 bases and J 11 bases; nucleotides not matched to a gene: 9. The CDR3 length is 15 residues. Germline-derived CDR1 and CDR2 are MDHEN and SYDVKM. The CDR3 protein is CASSGPGQGTTPLHF. CDR3 nucleotide sequence: TGTGCCAGCAGTGGACCGGGACAGGGGACGACACCCCTCCACTTT.

This sequence joins TRBV7-8 and TRBJ2-5; D not resolved. Trimming pared 3 bases from V and 11 bases from J, leaving 10 bases between. Germline V gene lookup returns CDR1 SGHVS and CDR2 FQNEAQ. CDR3 length equals 11 residues. The CDR3 loop is CASSFEVEQYF. The CDR3 bases are TGTGCCAGCAGCTTTGAAGTTGAGCAGTACTTC.

The chain carries TRBV27 and TRBJ1-1; no clear D. The CDR3 is 14 residues long. Germline V gives CDR1 MNHEY, CDR2 SMNVEV (reference sequence). Trimming removed 3 bases at V and 2 bases at J, with 10 bases between. DNA of the CDR3: TGTGCCAGCAGTTTGGTGAAGCCCAACACTGAAGCTTTCTTT. Amino acid sequence: CASSLVKPNTEAFF.

The chain employs TRBV6-5 and TRBJ1-2; D remains unclear. The CDR3 length is 15 residues. V lost 2 bases and J lost 3, with 13 bases in between. Germline CDR1 MNHEY, CDR2 SVGAGI. CDR3 region: CASSYVYSDYYGYTF. The CDR3 nucleotides are TGTGCCAGCAGTTACGTATACAGCGACTACTATGGCTACACCTTC.

The gene calls are TRBV5-8 and TRBJ1-2, with 9 bases lining up with TRBD1. Germline V gives CDR1 SGHTS, CDR2 YDEGEE. Losses at the gene ends were 3 bases for V and 4 bases for J; bases not matched to a gene: 7. This CDR3 has 15 amino acids. This chain's CDR3 is CASSSGTGYRYGYTF. The CDR3 DNA reads as TGTGCCAGCAGCTCCGGGACAGGGTATCGCTATGGCTACACCTTC.

The chain couples TRBV7-3 to TRBJ1-1; no firm D call. The CDR3 runs to 13 residues. V was trimmed by 3 bases and J by 6 bases, leaving 11 bases between them. CDR1 SGHTA and CDR2 FQGTGA come from the germline V gene. CDR3 coding DNA: TGTGCCAGCAGCTTCCGGAGGGAGTCTGAAGCTTTCTTT. It is translated as CASSFRRESEAFF.

The chain employs TRBV6-1 and TRBJ2-4; the D gene is possibly TRBD1 (7 bases). Trimming removed 7 bases from V and 8 bases from J, with 15 bases in between. The CDR3 contains 13 residues. Germline CDR1 is MNHNS and CDR2 is SASEGT. This chain's CDR3 is CASTRRGQDIQYF. The CDR3 region has the DNA TGTGCCAGCACACGGAGGGGGCAGGACATTCAGTACTTC.

Here the CDR3 reads CASSPPLVGETQYF. In DNA, the CDR3 is TGTGCCAGCAGCCCCCCCCTTGTAGGGGAGACCCAGTACTTC. The rearrangement uses TRBV7-9 and TRBJ2-5; D ambiguous. The germline gives CDR1 SEHNR, CDR2 FQNEAQ (reference sequence). This CDR3 has 14 amino acids. The V and J ends lost 5 bases and 5 bases respectively, with 15 bases between them.

The rearrangement links TRBV9 to TRBJ1-2; D may be TRBD1 (5 bases). This CDR3 has 14 amino acids. Trimming took off 0 bases at V and 6 bases at J, with 12 bases between the two ends. CDR1 is SGDLS, CDR2 YYNGEE, per germline. CDR3 nucleotides: TGTGCCAGCAGCGTAGGGGCCCGGGGGGATGGCTACACCTTC. The encoded protein is CASSVGARGDGYTF.

V and J are TRBV6-1 and TRBJ1-2; D gene unclear. CDR1 MNHNS and CDR2 SASEGT come from the germline V gene. CDR3 length equals 13 residues. V lost 5 bases to trimming and J lost 3 bases, with 10 bases between them. CDR3 DNA sequence: TGTGCCAGCAGTAGAGACGGAGACTATGGCTACACCTTC. Protein: CASSRDGDYGYTF.

This chain joins TRBV6-5 and TRBJ1-6; D is unclear. CDR1 is MNHEY, CDR2 SVGAGI, per germline. V dropped 2 bases and J dropped 7 bases, with 6 bases sitting between them. The length of the CDR3 is 13 residues. The CDR3: CASSYQINSPLHF. The CDR3 DNA reads as TGTGCCAGCAGTTACCAGATAAATTCACCCCTCCACTTT.